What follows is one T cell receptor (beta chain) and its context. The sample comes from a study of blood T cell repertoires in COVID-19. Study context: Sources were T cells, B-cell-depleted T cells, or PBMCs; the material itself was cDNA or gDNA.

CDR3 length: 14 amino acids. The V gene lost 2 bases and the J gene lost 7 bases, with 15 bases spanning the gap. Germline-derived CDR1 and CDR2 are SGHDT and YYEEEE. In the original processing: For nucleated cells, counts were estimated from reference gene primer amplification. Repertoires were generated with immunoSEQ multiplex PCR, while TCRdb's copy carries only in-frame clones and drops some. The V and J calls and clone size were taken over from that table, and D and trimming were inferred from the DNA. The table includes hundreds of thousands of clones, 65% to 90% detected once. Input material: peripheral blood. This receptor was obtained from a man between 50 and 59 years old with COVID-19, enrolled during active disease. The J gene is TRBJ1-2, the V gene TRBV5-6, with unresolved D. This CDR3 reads CASSFGESGGGYTF. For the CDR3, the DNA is TGTGCCAGCAGCTTCGGGGAGAGCGGCGGTGGCTACACCTTC.